The clone carrying this T cell receptor beta chain was seen many times. Its antigen is unknown. The data were obtained in a study of CD8 T cells in ankylosing spondylitis. Whole-study findings and limits: Among TCR beta sequences, a motif of roughly 8 highly homologous variants appeared characteristic of ankylosing spondylitis blood. Past studies reported some motif variants in reactive arthritis synovial fluid and blood. Significantly higher representation of disease-linked clones was reported for matched ankylosing spondylitis synovial fluid. The disease-linked clones had a CD8+ phenotype and low blood frequencies.

Each TCR beta library was made by quantitative 5'-RACE that incorporated molecular barcodes. TCRdb reprocessed the 5' RACE reads via MiXCR and lists one record per CDR3 protein. The repertoire holds hundreds of thousands of distinct CDR3 sequences, approximately 12% seen once, with about 0.49% in the top ten. Trimming cost V 0 bases and J 2 bases, with 12 bases left between them. Germline V gene data show CDR1 as DFQATT and CDR2 as SNEGSKA (reference sequence). This CDR3 comprises 15 residues. The receptor was derived from a male donor with ankylosing spondylitis. The gene calls are TRBV20-1 and TRBJ2-3; no definite D call. Sequences were obtained from blood, either unsorted or a sorted T cell fraction (not recorded which). The CDR3 DNA is TGCAGTGCTAGAGATGAAAGTAAGGCCACAGATACGCAGTATTTT. Translated: CSARDESKATDTQYF.